The 21 T cell receptor beta chains below all came from one sample that was sequenced in a study of OX40 agonist ivuxolimab in advanced cancers. TCRdb keeps only in-frame clones here, not all; method: immunoSEQ multiplex PCR. The sample lists about 53,000 clones; 75% to 90% were seen once. The specimen comprised CD4+ or CD8+ T cells sorted from blood, sampled in a trial of the OX40 agonist ivuxolimab. These receptors were collected from an adult with an advanced solid tumor such as melanoma, head and neck, liver or kidney cancer.

The chain carries TRBV19 and TRBJ2-1; a possible D gene is TRBD2 (7 bases). The CDR3 is 14 amino acids. The germline V gene has CDR1 LNHDA and CDR2 SQIVND (reference sequence). The V end was cut by 4 bases, the J end by 8 bases, with 15 bases between. The CDR3, as DNA: TGTGCCAGTAGTACAAACGGGGGGCTGGATGAGCAGTTCTTC. Translated: CASSTNGGLDEQFF.

CDR3 residues: CASSWTGGDFGYTF. DNA for the CDR3: TGTGCCAGCAGCTGGACAGGGGGCGACTTTGGCTACACCTTC. The chain joins TRBV11-2 to TRBJ1-2, with TRBD1 matching 11 bases. Germline CDR1 reads SGHAT; CDR2 reads FQNNGV. This CDR3 is 14 amino acids long. V lost 4 bases to trimming and J lost 7 bases; unmatched junction nucleotides: 5.

The chain joins TRBV29-1 to TRBJ2-3, with 12 bases that match TRBD2. V trimming: 1 base; J trimming: 0 bases; junction bases outside the gene matches: 2. There are 16 residues in the CDR3. The germline gives CDR1 SQVTM, CDR2 ANQGSEA. In nucleotides, the CDR3 is TGCAGCGTTGAAGGGACTAGCGGGGTTAGCACAGATACGCAGTATTTT. This encodes CSVEGTSGVSTDTQYF.

V gene TRBV4-1 combines with J gene TRBJ1-3; D is unresolved. The CDR3 length is 15 residues. V shed 0 bases and J shed 2 bases, with 8 bases lying between them. Germline V gives CDR1 MGHRA, CDR2 YSYEKL. The CDR3 DNA sequence: TGCGCCAGCAGCCAAGATCCAGGAACTGGAAACACCATATATTTT. It is translated as CASSQDPGTGNTIYF.

This clone was recorded once. This chain connects TRBV5-3 to TRBJ1-2; perhaps TRBD1 as D (6 bases). TRBV5-3 is filed as an ORF, its function uncertain. Trimming removed 4 bases at V and 3 bases at J, with 16 bases between. This CDR3 spans 15 amino acids. The CDR3 bases are TGTGCCAGAAGCGTCACGGGGGCGGGCTACTATGGCTACACCTTC. It encodes CARSVTGAGYYGYTF.

This chain links TRBV5-1 with TRBJ2-2; tentative D call: TRBD1 (6 bases). The CDR3 sequence is 15 residues long. The V gene's germline CDR1 is SGHRS and CDR2 YFSETQ. The V gene lost 3 bases and the J gene lost 4 bases, with 13 bases spanning the gap. In DNA form, the CDR3 reads TGCGCCAGCAGCTCCTACAGGGTAGGCACCGGGGAGCTGTTTTTT. Translating gives CASSSYRVGTGELFF.

This chain joins TRBV28 and TRBJ1-5, with D tentatively TRBD1 (5 bases). Deletions cut 6 bases from V and 3 bases from J, with 9 bases between. This CDR3 contains 13 residues. Looked up from germline, CDR1 is MDHEN and CDR2 is SYDVKM. CDR3 sequence: CASSSGNNQPQHF. The CDR3 DNA follows: TGTGCCAGCAGCTCAGGGAACAATCAGCCCCAGCATTTT.

The chain recombines TRBV30 with TRBJ1-5, with 8 nucleotides matching TRBD1. V lost 2 bases and J lost 5; bases outside the gene matches: 5. The CDR3 extends over 14 amino acids. Germline V gives CDR1 GTSNPN, CDR2 SVGIG (reference sequence). In DNA, the CDR3 is TGTGCCTGGAGTAGGCAGGGGGCCGATCAGCCCCAGCATTTT. Protein sequence: CAWSRQGADQPQHF.

The rearrangement links TRBV6-5 to TRBJ1-5, with D possibly being TRBD1 (5 bases). V lost 3 bases and J 5 bases, leaving 11 bases between the germline ends. The germline V gene has CDR1 MNHEY and CDR2 SVGAGI. The CDR3 length is 14 residues. The CDR3 DNA is TGTGCCAGCAGTTATATTCAGGGACATCAGCCCCAGCATTTT. Translated, it gives CASSYIQGHQPQHF.

The chain joins TRBV25-1 to TRBJ1-2; 9 positions match TRBD1. V trimming: 6 bases; J trimming: 8 bases; junction bases outside the gene matches: 7. The CDR3 contains 13 residues. Germline CDR1 is MGHDK and CDR2 is SYGVNS. The CDR3 region is CASRPGTGKGYTF. As DNA, the CDR3 is TGTGCCAGCAGACCCGGGACAGGGAAGGGCTACACCTTC.

J is TRBJ1-1 and V is TRBV29-1; D uncertain. Germline lookup yields CDR1 SQVTM and CDR2 ANQGSEA. The CDR3 is made up of 13 amino acids. Trimming cost V 8 bases and J 2 bases, with 15 bases left between them. In DNA form, the CDR3 reads TGCAGCACATCTGGACCCCGAAACACTGAAGCTTTCTTT. This gives the protein CSTSGPRNTEAFF.

V and J are TRBV5-1 and TRBJ2-3; no reliable D call. This CDR3 has 15 residues. CDR1 and CDR2 (germline): SGHRS, YFSETQ. Trimming pared 0 bases from V and 6 bases from J, leaving 14 bases between. The CDR3 protein is CASSLDGRRPDTQYF. The DNA for the CDR3 is TGCGCCAGCAGCTTGGATGGGCGGCGACCCGATACGCAGTATTTT.

This sequence joins TRBV5-1 and TRBJ2-7; tentative D call: TRBD2 (6 bases). This CDR3 is 20 amino acids long. The germline gives CDR1 SGHRS, CDR2 YFSETQ. With 0 bases removed from V and 4 bases from J, the gap between germline ends came to 29 bases. CDR3 sequence reads: CASSLVFRGSHRELDYEQYF. CDR3 nucleotides: TGCGCCAGCAGCTTGGTTTTTCGGGGCAGCCATCGGGAGTTGGATTACGAGCAGTACTTC.

V gene TRBV28 combines with J gene TRBJ1-2; no firm D call. This CDR3 is built from 16 residues. V was cut by 3 bases and J by 5 bases, with 19 bases left in between. Per germline, CDR1 MDHEN and CDR2 SYDVKM. CDR3 in DNA: TGTGCCAGCAGTTTTAACGGACTTGGGCTATCATATGGCTACACCTTC. This sequence encodes CASSFNGLGLSYGYTF.

The gene calls are TRBV30 and TRBJ1-2; D not resolved. V shed 7 bases and J shed 8 bases, with 11 bases lying between them. The CDR3 spans 10 residues. Germline CDR1 GTSNPN, CDR2 SVGIG (reference sequence). CDR3 DNA: TGTGCCTCCGGGCCTGGGGGCTACACCTTC. Encoded protein: CASGPGGYTF. The full variable domain, rest sourced from reference TRBV30 and TRBJ1-2, is SQTIHQWPATLVQPVGSPLSLECTVEGTSNPNLYWYRQAAGRGLQLLFYSVGIGQISSEVPQNLSASRPQDRQFILSSKKLLLSDSGFYLCASGPGGYTFGSGTRLTVV.

The V gene is TRBV29-1, the J gene TRBJ2-7; 7 nucleotides agree with TRBD1. Germline lookup yields CDR1 SQVTM and CDR2 ANQGSEA. The CDR3 is 14 amino acids. Trimming cost V 4 bases and J 3 bases; bases outside gene matches: 9. CDR3 residues: CSVALDRDDYEQYF. CDR3 nucleotide sequence: TGCAGCGTTGCCCTAGACAGGGACGACTACGAGCAGTACTTC.

The chain is built from TRBV2 and TRBJ1-6, with D possibly TRBD1 on 6 matching bases. Germline V CDR1 and CDR2: SNHLY, FYNNEI. The CDR3 length is 17 residues. V lost 5 bases, J lost 0 bases, and 14 bases lay in between. CDR3 sequence reads: CASSLRGASSYNSPLHF. The CDR3 nucleotides read TGTGCCAGCAGTTTACGGGGGGCCAGCTCCTATAATTCACCCCTCCACTTT.

J is TRBJ1-1 and V is TRBV9; 8 bases map to TRBD1. Trimming cost V 4 bases and J 1 base; bases outside gene matches: 3. Per the germline V gene, CDR1 is SGDLS and CDR2 is YYNGEE. The length of the CDR3 is 14 residues. CDR3 sequence (DNA): TGTGCCAGCAGCCCGACAGGGGAGAACACTGAAGCTTTCTTT. Protein: CASSPTGENTEAFF.

The gene calls are TRBV18 and TRBJ2-5; possibly TRBD2 for D (5 bases). Between the trimmed V and J ends, which lost 0 bases and 3 bases, there was a span of 11 bases. This CDR3 is built from 15 residues. Germline V lookup: CDR1 KGHSH, CDR2 LQKENI. CDR3 in amino acids: CASSPPSGSEETQYF. The CDR3 nucleotides read TGTGCCAGCTCACCACCATCGGGGTCCGAAGAGACCCAGTACTTC.

This clone came up a few times. The rearrangement links TRBV5-4 to TRBJ1-1, with D tentatively TRBD1 (5 bases). The CDR3 loop spans 15 amino acids. Germline values: CDR1 SGHNT, CDR2 YYREEE (reference sequence). Trimming removed 1 base at V and 5 bases at J, with 15 bases between. DNA of the CDR3: TGTGCCAGCAGCTTGCAGGGACTGGGGGAAACTGAAGCTTTCTTT. Translating it yields CASSLQGLGETEAFF.

This chain links TRBV5-1 with TRBJ2-7; TRBD2 matches 9 bases. The CDR3 length is 13 residues. From germline, CDR1 is SGHRS and CDR2 YFSETQ. The junction had 0 bases not matched to a gene; V was cut back by 1 base and J by 4 bases. CDR3 nucleotide sequence: TGCGCCAGCAGCTTGCTAGCGGGGTACGAGCAGTACTTC. Its protein is CASSLLAGYEQYF.